Each of the 28 T cell receptor beta chains below was sequenced from the same sample in a study of T cells expressing NK-cell markers. TCRdb reprocessed the 5' RACE reads, with one entry per CDR3 protein and no DNA. The repertoire table contains about 370,000 distinct CDR3 sequences. Sequencing was performed on blood T cells: a sorted CD56 or NKG2C T cell subset, CD4+ or CD8+ T cells, or bulk PBMC T cells (not recorded which). The source is a woman aged 50 to 65 in good health.

The chain has TRBV27 and TRBJ2-1; TCRdb returns TRBD1, unconfirmable since there is no DNA. Germline assignment: CDR1 MNHEY and CDR2 SMNVEV (reference sequence). The CDR3 is made up of 14 amino acids. The CDR3 protein is CASTASGAYNEQFF.

The chain employs TRBV10-3 and TRBJ1-1; TCRdb reports TRBD1, a call that lacks DNA to check it against. Per germline, CDR1 ENHRY and CDR2 SYGVKD. This CDR3 has 14 residues. The CDR3 reads CAISESGTGPSAFF.

V gene TRBV20-1 combines with J gene TRBJ1-1; without DNA, the TCRdb call of TRBD1 cannot be checked. The CDR3 contains 13 residues. CDR1 and CDR2 (germline): DFQATT, SNEGSKA (reference sequence). CDR3 region: CSARDFKGVEAFF.

The CDR3 loop is CATSRDPRGSSYNEQFF. The V gene is TRBV15, the J gene TRBJ2-1; TCRdb's D call of TRBD1 is untestable without DNA. CDR3 length equals 17 residues. From germline, CDR1 is LNHNV and CDR2 YYDKDF (reference sequence).

V usage is TRBV3-1 and J usage is TRBJ2-1; TCRdb proposes TRBD1, but this gene call is untestable without DNA. The CDR3 is made up of 13 amino acids. CDR1 is LGHDT, CDR2 YNNKEL, per germline (reference sequence). The CDR3 reads CASSLLLGREQFF.

CDR3 amino acids: CSVRVTYEQYF. This sequence joins TRBV29-1 and TRBJ2-7. Per germline, CDR1 SQVTM and CDR2 ANQGSEA. This CDR3 comprises 11 residues.

The chain employs TRBV24-1 and TRBJ2-2. The length of the CDR3 is 11 residues. The V gene's germline CDR1 is KGHDR and CDR2 SFDVKD. The CDR3 spells CATSDLSTLFF.

The chain links TRBV20-1 to TRBJ1-5; TCRdb calls TRBD1, which cannot be checked without DNA. Germline V gives CDR1 DFQATT, CDR2 SNEGSKA (reference sequence). The CDR3 covers 15 residues. The CDR3 here is CSASTDRLSNQPQHF.

This sequence joins TRBV7-2 and TRBJ2-1. CDR1 is SGHTA and CDR2 is FQGNSA in the germline V gene. The CDR3 loop spans 13 amino acids. The CDR3: CASSFVSKNEQFF.

V gene TRBV7-9 combines with J gene TRBJ2-1; without DNA, the TCRdb call of TRBD1 cannot be checked. CDR1 is SEHNR, CDR2 FQNEAQ, per germline (reference sequence). The CDR3 covers 14 residues. The CDR3: CASSLGQVYNEQFF.

The gene calls are TRBV6-5 and TRBJ2-1; TCRdb names TRBD2, which stays unverified in the absence of DNA. The CDR3 runs 14 residues. CDR1 is MNHEY and CDR2 is SVGAGI in the germline V gene. CDR3 region: CASSGLVDYNEQFF.

This chain's CDR3 is CASSVKGGSGEAFF. This chain joins TRBV9 and TRBJ1-1; lacking DNA, the TRBD1 call made by TCRdb goes unchecked. This CDR3 has 14 residues. The V gene's germline CDR1 is SGDLS and CDR2 YYNGEE.

This rearrangement joins TRBV12-3 or TRBV12-4 to TRBJ2-1. The CDR3 sequence is 11 residues long. The CDR3 region is CASSLMGDQFF.

The chain links TRBV20-1 to TRBJ2-1. CDR1 DFQATT and CDR2 SNEGSKA come from the germline V gene (reference sequence). The CDR3 spans 14 residues. The CDR3 is CSATIDSFYNEQFF.

V gene TRBV29-1 combines with J gene TRBJ2-1; TCRdb's D call of TRBD1 is untestable without DNA. The CDR3 length is 13 residues. Germline assignment: CDR1 SQVTM and CDR2 ANQGSEA. The chain's CDR3 is CSVVGTGVFEQFF.

The CDR3 sequence is CASSPRGYNEQFF. The chain is built from TRBV5-1 and TRBJ2-1; TCRdb selects TRBD1, and the lack of DNA leaves this call unchecked. The CDR3 is made up of 13 amino acids. Per germline, CDR1 SGHRS and CDR2 YFSETQ.

This chain links TRBV20-1 with TRBJ1-6. The CDR3 consists of 13 residues. The germline gives CDR1 DFQATT, CDR2 SNEGSKA (reference sequence). CDR3 protein: CSAKADGNSPLHF.

The CDR3 loop reads CASSISGSLWNEQFF. The chain is built from TRBV12-3 or TRBV12-4 and TRBJ2-1. This CDR3 contains 15 residues.

This chain joins TRBV10-2 and TRBJ1-1. CDR1 and CDR2 (germline): WSHSY, SAAADI. The CDR3 extends over 14 amino acids. CDR3 protein: CASSNLLREGEAFF.

The rearrangement uses TRBV7-9 and TRBJ2-1; TCRdb outputs TRBD1, but without DNA this stays unchecked. The CDR3 is 16 amino acids. Germline CDR1 is SEHNR and CDR2 is FQNEAQ (reference sequence). The CDR3 is CASSLLLGQGANEQFF.

This rearrangement joins TRBV20-1 to TRBJ2-7; the TCRdb D gene call, TRBD2, has no DNA to confirm it. Germline V gives CDR1 DFQATT, CDR2 SNEGSKA (reference sequence). The CDR3 contains 16 residues. The CDR3 region is CSARETSGLVAYEQYF.

This sequence joins TRBV4-2 and TRBJ2-3; the TCRdb D gene call, TRBD2, has no DNA to confirm it. Germline V lookup: CDR1 LGHNA, CDR2 YNFKEQ. The CDR3 covers 17 residues. This CDR3 is CASSQDRGPESTDTQYF.

The chain uses TRBV25-1 and TRBJ2-3; TCRdb's D call, TRBD1, is unchecked because there is no DNA. The germline CDR1 and CDR2 sequences are MGHDK and SYGVNS. CDR3 length: 14 residues. CDR3 sequence: CASSRDRATDTQYF.

The chain combines TRBV3-1 with TRBJ2-1; TCRdb returns TRBD1, unconfirmable since there is no DNA. Germline V lookup: CDR1 LGHDT, CDR2 YNNKEL (reference sequence). The CDR3 totals 14 residues. Here the CDR3 reads CASSRTGTYNEQFF.

The chain is built from TRBV29-1 and TRBJ1-1; TCRdb's D call of TRBD1 is untestable without DNA. Germline V gives CDR1 SQVTM, CDR2 ANQGSEA. This CDR3 is built from 13 residues. The CDR3 is CSVDRTGVTEAFF.

The chain recombines TRBV30 with TRBJ2-3. The CDR3 consists of 13 residues. CDR1 is GTSNPN, CDR2 SVGIG, per germline (reference sequence). CDR3 amino acids: CAWSRTSTDTQYF.

This sequence joins TRBV29-1 and TRBJ2-1; lacking DNA, the TRBD2 call made by TCRdb goes unchecked. CDR3 length: 15 amino acids. Looked up from germline, CDR1 is SQVTM and CDR2 is ANQGSEA. CDR3 sequence: CSVSLATHLQKEQFF.

The rearrangement joins TRBV5-1 to TRBJ1-2; TCRdb selects TRBD1, and the lack of DNA leaves this call unchecked. Germline CDR1 is SGHRS and CDR2 is YFSETQ. This CDR3 region has 17 residues. The CDR3 here is CASSRTGTGVSNYGYTF.